These 12 T cell receptor beta chains were sequenced from one sample in a study of blood T cell repertoires in COVID-19. Generated by immunoSEQ multiplex PCR, the TCRdb table keeps only in-frame clones and is missing some. This sample has around 360,000 clones; around 87% occur once, and the top ten carry approximately 1.9%. Sequencing input: PBMCs or T cells enriched from blood (not recorded which). The receptor set was obtained from a man in his forties in a cohort exposed to, infected with or recovered from COVID-19 (not recorded which).

V is TRBV27 and J is TRBJ2-5; the match to TRBD1 covers 10 bases. The V gene end was trimmed by 0 bases and the J gene end by 5 bases; junction bases not matched to a gene: 12. The CDR3 loop spans 18 amino acids. Per the germline V gene, CDR1 is MNHEY and CDR2 is SMNVEV (reference sequence). The CDR3 region is CASSLSMGTGALSETQYF. CDR3 bases: TGTGCCAGCAGTTTATCAATGGGGACAGGGGCCCTTAGTGAGACCCAGTACTTC.

There are a few counts of this clone. The chain recombines TRBV15 with TRBJ1-1, with 8 positions matching TRBD1. Germline lookup yields CDR1 LNHNV and CDR2 YYDKDF (reference sequence). The CDR3 loop spans 15 amino acids. Losses at the gene ends were 4 bases for V and 2 bases for J; bases not matched to a gene: 6. The CDR3: CATSTAGTGNTEAFF. CDR3 coding DNA: TGTGCCACCAGCACCGCCGGGACAGGTAACACTGAAGCTTTCTTT. The variable domain in full, with the rest retrieved from reference TRBV15 and TRBJ1-1, is DAMVIQNPRYQVTQFGKPVTLSCSQTLNHNVMYWYQQKSSQAPKLLFHYYDKDFNNEADTPDNFQSRRPNTSFCFLDIRSPGLGDTAMYLCATSTAGTGNTEAFFGQGTRLTVV.

V gene TRBV28 combines with J gene TRBJ2-1; 13 bases line up with TRBD2. Germline CDR1 reads MDHEN; CDR2 reads SYDVKM. CDR3 length: 15 amino acids. The junction had 5 bases not matched to a gene; V was cut back by 6 bases and J by 6 bases. CDR3: CASSTSGRASNEQFF. Here the CDR3 DNA reads TGTGCCAGCAGCACTAGCGGGAGGGCCTCCAATGAGCAGTTCTTC.

V is TRBV6-5 and J is TRBJ1-1; 7 nucleotides agree with TRBD1. With 6 bases clipped from V and 6 bases from J, the junction kept 10 bases outside the gene matches. The CDR3 sequence is 14 residues long. Germline-derived CDR1 and CDR2 are MNHEY and SVGAGI. The CDR3 DNA reads as TGTGCCAGCAGATGGTTCCAGGGGGGCCCTGAAGCTTTCTTT. It encodes CASRWFQGGPEAFF.

The rearrangement links TRBV7-3 to TRBJ2-1; a possible D gene is TRBD2 (6 bases). Germline V gene data show CDR1 as SGHTA and CDR2 as FQGTGA. Deletions cut 5 bases from V and 9 bases from J, with 20 bases between. There are 15 residues in the CDR3. CDR3 bases: TGTGCCAGCAGCCCCTCCGCCGGGAGATCGAGTGAGCAGTTCTTC. It encodes CASSPSAGRSSEQFF.

The V gene is TRBV28, the J gene TRBJ2-1; D is perhaps TRBD1 (6 bases). Trimming left V 3 bases short and J 0 bases short, with 9 bases between. Germline V gene lookup returns CDR1 MDHEN and CDR2 SYDVKM. The CDR3 contains 15 residues. The CDR3 DNA sequence: TGTGCCAGCAGTTTTCGGACAGACTCCTACAATGAGCAGTTCTTC. Translated: CASSFRTDSYNEQFF.

This clone was recorded only once. V usage is TRBV28 and J usage is TRBJ2-7; 10 nucleotides line up with TRBD2. This CDR3 has 16 amino acids. Looked up from germline, CDR1 is MDHEN and CDR2 is SYDVKM. V was pared by 1 base and J by 0 bases, with 3 bases of the junction left unmatched. The CDR3 nucleotides read TGTGCCAGCAGTTTATTCCGGACTAGCGGCTCCTACGAGCAGTACTTC. Residues: CASSLFRTSGSYEQYF.

The rearrangement joins TRBV28 to TRBJ1-5; a weak D match, TRBD1 (6 bases). V lost 6 bases and J 4 bases, leaving 13 bases between the germline ends. This CDR3 has 14 amino acids. Germline CDR1 reads MDHEN; CDR2 reads SYDVKM. DNA for the CDR3: TGTGCCAGCAGCCGCTCAGGGACAAATCAGCCCCAGCATTTT. Protein sequence: CASSRSGTNQPQHF.

This chain connects TRBV6-5 to TRBJ1-2, with 7 bases aligning to TRBD1. The V gene end was trimmed by 7 bases and the J gene end by 6 bases; junction bases not matched to a gene: 8. CDR3 length equals 13 residues. Germline CDR1 reads MNHEY; CDR2 reads SVGAGI. The CDR3 spells CASTRQGSDGYTF. The CDR3 DNA is TGTGCCAGCACAAGACAGGGATCGGATGGCTACACCTTC.

The chain is built from TRBV7-2 and TRBJ2-1, with no clear D. Germline V CDR1 and CDR2: SGHTA, FQGNSA. V lost 4 bases and J lost 4, with 8 bases in between. The CDR3 has 13 amino acids. CDR3 in DNA: TGTGCCAGCAGCTCCGCTAATTACAATGAGCAGTTCTTC. This codes for CASSSANYNEQFF.

This clone was counted once. V is TRBV19 and J is TRBJ2-7; 10 nucleotides align to TRBD2. This CDR3 spans 17 amino acids. Germline V CDR1 and CDR2: LNHDA, SQIVND (reference sequence). V shed 3 bases, J shed 5 bases, and the junction held 13 bases outside the gene matches. The CDR3 region has the DNA TGTGCCAGTAGTATGGGGCTAGCGGGAGAAAAGGGGAACGAGCAGTACTTC. It is translated as CASSMGLAGEKGNEQYF.

The V call is TRBV6-5, the J call TRBJ2-5; D possibly corresponds to TRBD2 (6 bases). The germline V gene encodes CDR1 MNHEY and CDR2 SVGAGI. Trimming pared 0 bases from V and 12 bases from J, leaving 11 bases between. This CDR3 is built from 12 residues. This CDR3 is CASSYSNGGKYF. The CDR3 DNA reads TGTGCCAGCAGTTACTCGAACGGAGGGAAGTACTTC.